This entry lists 13 T cell receptor beta chains sequenced from one sample in a study of blood T cell repertoires in COVID-19. Repertoires were generated with immunoSEQ multiplex PCR, while TCRdb's copy carries only in-frame clones and drops some. Of under 200,000 clones detected, roughly nine tenths appear once; the ten largest clones hold approximately 11%. The sample comprised peripheral blood. These TCRs come from a woman in her sixties or seventies with COVID-19, enrolled during active disease.

V is TRBV5-4 and J is TRBJ1-6; maybe TRBD1 (6 bases). Trimming left V 2 bases short and J 6 bases short, with 12 bases between. Germline CDR1 reads SGHNT; CDR2 reads YYREEE (reference sequence). CDR3 length equals 15 residues. CDR3 loop: CASSFLGGGNSPLHF. The CDR3 coding sequence is TGTGCCAGCAGCTTCTTAGGGGGTGGTAATTCACCCCTCCACTTT.

V usage is TRBV5-4 and J usage is TRBJ2-1; no clear D gene. CDR1 and CDR2 (germline): SGHNT, YYREEE (reference sequence). The V gene lost 4 bases and the J gene lost 8 bases, with 13 bases spanning the gap. The CDR3 runs 13 residues. The CDR3 reads CASSTASIHEQFF. For the CDR3, the DNA is TGTGCCAGCAGCACCGCTAGTATCCATGAGCAGTTCTTC.

The CDR3 nucleotides read TGTGCCAGCAGCACCCGGACAGGGAAGGCGTTCGAGACCCAGTACTTC. Residues: CASSTRTGKAFETQYF. The chain uses TRBV11-1 and TRBJ2-5; TRBD1 matches 8 bases. The CDR3 covers 16 residues. Per germline, CDR1 SGHAT and CDR2 FQDESV (reference sequence). Trimming removed 5 bases from V and 5 bases from J; junction bases left unmatched: 13.

V gene TRBV5-6 combines with J gene TRBJ2-3; the D gene is possibly TRBD1 (5 bases). The germline V gene encodes CDR1 SGHDT and CDR2 YYEEEE. V lost 4 bases and J lost 0, with 12 bases in between. This CDR3 contains 15 residues. The CDR3 nucleotides are TGTGCCAGCAGCGTTGGACACCTTAGCACAGATACGCAGTATTTT. Its protein product is CASSVGHLSTDTQYF.

V and J are TRBV19 and TRBJ2-7, with 13 bases that match TRBD2. Per the germline V gene, CDR1 is LNHDA and CDR2 is SQIVND (reference sequence). The CDR3 contains 15 residues. J was trimmed by 2 bases and V by 4 bases; bases with no gene match: 2. CDR3 residues: CASSKGLAGTYEQYF. The CDR3 nucleotides read TGTGCCAGTAGTAAGGGACTAGCGGGAACCTACGAGCAGTACTTC.

The CDR3 DNA is TGTGCCAGCAGCCTACCTACGGGAGGCTACGAGCAGTACTTC. This codes for CASSLPTGGYEQYF. The J gene is TRBJ2-7, the V gene TRBV5-4, with 7 nucleotides matching TRBD2. Germline V lookup: CDR1 SGHNT, CDR2 YYREEE (reference sequence). The length of the CDR3 is 14 residues. The V segment lost 4 bases and the J segment 3 bases; nucleotides outside the gene matches: 7.

V gene TRBV12-3 or TRBV12-4 combines with J gene TRBJ1-1; no firm D call. CDR3 length: 12 residues. V lost 5 bases and J lost 7, with 11 bases in between. CDR3 sequence (DNA): TGTGCCAGCAGTCCGGAGGTGATTGAAGCTTTCTTT. Translated, it gives CASSPEVIEAFF.

In its sample, this clone was seen once. The rearrangement joins TRBV4-3 to TRBJ2-2, with 7 bases lining up with TRBD1. CDR1 is LGHNA and CDR2 is YSLEER in the germline V gene. V was pared by 6 bases and J by 4 bases, with 8 bases of the junction left unmatched. The CDR3 sequence is 15 residues long. The CDR3: CASSPTGAGTGELFF. CDR3 coding DNA: TGCGCCAGCAGTCCTACAGGGGCGGGCACCGGGGAGCTGTTTTTT.

V gene TRBV6-5 combines with J gene TRBJ2-1; 8 positions match TRBD2. CDR3 length: 15 amino acids. Germline V CDR1 and CDR2: MNHEY, SVGAGI. J lost 0 bases, V lost 8 bases, and 6 bases had no gene match. CDR3 amino acids: CASFRSGSSYNEQFF. CDR3 DNA sequence: TGTGCCAGCTTCCGGAGCGGGAGCTCCTACAATGAGCAGTTCTTC.

This clone came up a few times. V is TRBV7-9 and J is TRBJ2-3, with TRBD1 matching 12 bases. V lost 5 bases and J lost 1; bases outside the gene matches: 1. Germline lookup yields CDR1 SEHNR and CDR2 FQNEAQ (reference sequence). The CDR3 extends over 15 amino acids. CDR3 bases: TGTGCCAGCAGCCGGGACAGGGGGCGCACAGATACGCAGTATTTT. Encoded protein: CASSRDRGRTDTQYF.

V usage is TRBV19 and J usage is TRBJ2-7; D remains ambiguous. CDR3 size: 13 residues. Germline V gene sequence: CDR1 LNHDA, CDR2 SQIVND (reference sequence). Trimming removed 5 bases at V and 1 base at J, with 9 bases between. The CDR3 is CASSSEESYEQYF. The CDR3 DNA is TGTGCCAGTAGTTCAGAGGAATCCTACGAGCAGTACTTC.

This rearrangement joins TRBV7-9 to TRBJ1-6; D gene unclear. CDR3 size: 14 residues. The V gene lost 1 base and the J gene lost 8 bases, with 9 bases spanning the gap. CDR1 and CDR2 from the germline V gene are SEHNR and FQNEAQ (reference sequence). The CDR3 protein is CASSLGLTDSPLHF. Here the CDR3 DNA reads TGTGCCAGCAGCTTAGGACTGACCGATTCACCCCTCCACTTT.

This rearrangement joins TRBV3-1 (or the pseudogene TRBV3-2) to TRBJ1-2; 8 bases match TRBD1. With V trimmed by 4 bases and J by 4 bases, 8 bases remained unmatched. This CDR3 region has 15 residues. CDR1 is LGHDT and CDR2 is YNNKEL in the germline V gene (reference sequence). In DNA form, the CDR3 reads TGTGCCAGCAGCCCCCTCCCGACAGGGGCCTATGGCTACACCTTC. Amino acids: CASSPLPTGAYGYTF.